Listed below are T cell receptor beta chains from one sample, sequenced in a study of blood T cell repertoires in COVID-19. The table came from immunoSEQ multiplex PCR; TCRdb's copy has only in-frame clones and leaves some out. This repertoire shows a few hundred thousand clones, roughly 87% found once; its top ten account for 4.5% to 7%. Sequences were obtained from PBMCs or T cells enriched from blood (not recorded which). The receptors shown here come from a young woman who had recovered from COVID-19. The CDR3 runs from the conserved cysteine through the conserved F or W. The order of the fields is D gene, J gene, clone size, V gene, CDR3 DNA, CDR3 protein. D genes are given only for firm matches. Part of the rows lack a size; the others show once, few, many or a class for expanded clones.

TRBD1	TRBJ1-6	many	TRBV9	TGTGCCAGCAGCGGAACAGGGGGCCGTAATTCACCCCTCCACTTT	CASSGTGGRNSPLHF
.	TRBJ2-1	.	TRBV9	TGTGCCAGCAGCCCCCAGGGAGGGGGGCTCATCTACAATGAGCAGTTCTTC	CASSPQGGGLIYNEQFF
.	TRBJ1-1	.	TRBV7-9	TGTGCCAGCAGCTCCGGACAGTACCGTTCAATGAACACTGAAGCTTTCTTT	CASSSGQYRSMNTEAFF
.	TRBJ1-2	few	TRBV6-6	TGTGCCAGCAGTAACGACGGGGTTGGCGGCTACACCTTC	CASSNDGVGGYTF
TRBD2	TRBJ2-1	.	TRBV6-4	TGTGCCAGCAGTCTAACTAGCGGGGCCAGCTACAATGAGCAGTTCTTC	CASSLTSGASYNEQFF
TRBD2	TRBJ2-3	.	TRBV24-1	TGTGCCACCAGTGAAGCCGGGACTAGCTCGCCAGATACGCAGTATTTT	CATSEAGTSSPDTQYF
TRBD1	TRBJ1-2	.	TRBV9	TGTGCCAGCAGCACCCCGGGACAGCCTAACTATGGCTACACCTTC	CASSTPGQPNYGYTF
.	TRBJ2-5	.	TRBV19	TGTGCCAGTAGTATCCGGGGCGGGGAGGCGAAGACCCAGTACTTC	CASSIRGGEAKTQYF
.	TRBJ2-3	many	TRBV9	TGTGCCAGCAGCGTAGAGGGCGGCGGGGAGAGCACAGATACGCAGTATTTT	CASSVEGGGESTDTQYF
.	TRBJ1-4	few	TRBV3-1/TRBV3-2	TGTGCCAGCAGCCAAGATACCGGCAGGGTTAATGAAAAACTGTTTTTT	CASSQDTGRVNEKLFF
TRBD1	TRBJ1-1	.	TRBV5-1	TGCGCCAGCAGCGCAATCACAGGGGGGACTGAAGCTTTCTTT	CASSAITGGTEAFF
.	TRBJ1-2	.	TRBV4-3	TGCGCCAGCAGCCAGGCTAGACCGGGAACTAACTATGGCTACACCTTC	CASSQARPGTNYGYTF
TRBD1	TRBJ2-1	.	TRBV12-5	TGTGCTAGTGCCCTCGACAGGGTAAGGCAGTTCTTC	CASALDRVRQFF
.	TRBJ2-2	.	TRBV5-1	TGCGCCAGCAGCTTCGAGGGGAGGACCGGGGAGCTGTTTTTT	CASSFEGRTGELFF
TRBD1	TRBJ2-7	few	TRBV19	TGTGCCAGTAGTACCCTACCAGGACAGGAGGCCTACGAGCAGTACTTC	CASSTLPGQEAYEQYF
TRBD2	TRBJ2-1	.	TRBV5-1	TGCGCCAGCAGCTCAGGACTAGCGGGGGGACACAATGAGCAGTTCTTC	CASSSGLAGGHNEQFF
.	TRBJ1-5	.	TRBV12-3/TRBV12-4	TGTGCCAGCAGTCAAACAGGAAATCAGCCCCAGCATTTT	CASSQTGNQPQHF
.	TRBJ1-2	.	TRBV12-3/TRBV12-4	TGTGCCAGCAGTTTGCAGGGTTACTATGGCTACACCTTC	CASSLQGYYGYTF